This T cell receptor beta chain originates from a study of T cell changes during pregnancy in multiple sclerosis. Only in-frame clones appear in the TCRdb table, and some are missing; sequencing was by immunoSEQ multiplex PCR. This table holds about 79,000 clones, 75% to 95% found once. CDR1 and CDR2 (germline): LNHDA, SQIVND (reference sequence). The CDR3 consists of 16 residues. Losses at the gene ends were 6 bases for V and 2 bases for J; bases not matched to a gene: 7. V is TRBV19 and J is TRBJ2-6; 7 positions match TRBD1. This material consisted of CD4+ T cells from peripheral blood mononuclear cells, taken in the second trimester of pregnancy. The sequence was obtained from a female donor with multiple sclerosis, enrolled in a pregnancy study. DNA of the CDR3: TGTGCCAGTAGCCGCCAGGGACAGCCTGGGGCCAACGTCCTGACTTTC. Amino acids: CASSRQGQPGANVLTF.